This T cell receptor beta chain was obtained from a study of blood T cell dynamics during melanoma immunotherapy. Indicated time point: week 3, after first cycle of checkpoint inhibitor. With 6 bases removed from V and 2 bases from J, the gap between germline ends came to 13 bases. The germline V gene has CDR1 ENHRY and CDR2 SYGVKD. CDR3 size: 14 residues. Sequencing was performed with immunoSEQ multiplex PCR; in TCRdb, only in-frame clones are kept and a portion is missing. The sample lists roughly 30,000 clones, approximately 80% seen once, with 10% to 13% in the top ten. The chain recombines TRBV10-3 with TRBJ1-2, with D tentatively TRBD1 (5 bases). This clonotype was sampled from a human donor with melanoma. Sequencing used blood, obtained from a patient treated with checkpoint blockade. DNA for the CDR3: TGTGCCATCAGCAGCACGACAGAAAACTATGGCTACACCTTC. It encodes CAISSTTENYGYTF.